This TCR beta chain is from a study of radiotherapy plus CTLA-4 blockade in lung cancer. Looking at the study overall: There were objective responses in roughly a sixth of patients, and approximately 30% had disease control.

This clone was recorded once. Clones were sequenced by immunoSEQ multiplex PCR, and TCRdb holds only the in-frame ones, with some missing. The top ten clones hold less than 5% of a sample with around 70,000 clones, approximately 82% of them seen once. Per germline, CDR1 MNHNY and CDR2 SVGAGI (reference sequence). Trimming left V 0 bases short and J 4 bases short, with 15 bases between. The CDR3 runs to 16 residues. The specimen was peripheral blood, collected from a patient treated with radiotherapy plus ipilimumab. The sequence was collected from a human donor with non-small cell lung cancer who had a partial response to radiotherapy plus ipilimumab. The chain has TRBV6-6 and TRBJ1-1; no clear D gene. The CDR3 protein is CASSYSIREEGTEAFF. For the CDR3, the DNA is TGTGCCAGCAGTTACTCGATACGGGAGGAGGGCACTGAAGCTTTCTTT.